The clone carrying this TCR beta chain was seen a handful of times. The sample is drawn from a study of blood T cell repertoires in COVID-19. Study overall: The United States, Italy and Spain were the sources of the acute and convalescent COVID-19 samples. PBMCs, B-cell-depleted T cells, or T cells were the source of the cDNA or gDNA that made up the material.

Methods used by the authors: The assay estimated nucleated cells by amplifying reference gene primers. Using immunoSEQ multiplex PCR, the repertoire was profiled, and TCRdb retains in-frame clones only, with some absent. From that table come the V and J calls and clone size; the DNA was used to work out D and trimming. The data hold roughly 210,000 clones, with around 80% observed a single time. The CDR3 spans 16 residues. V lost 0 bases and J lost 5, with 14 bases in between. From germline, CDR1 is SGHRS and CDR2 YFSETQ. The Seattle patients, enrolled during active infection, were followed longitudinally.

Source material: peripheral blood. The receptor comes from a woman of 80 years or more with COVID-19, enrolled during active disease. The chain employs TRBV5-1 and TRBJ2-2; a weak D match, TRBD1 (5 bases). In DNA form, the CDR3 reads TGCGCCAGCAGCTTGGAAATGGGGCGTGGAACCGGGGAGCTGTTTTTT. Protein product: CASSLEMGRGTGELFF.